This T cell receptor beta chain was identified in a study of cytomegalovirus exposure and HLA in healthy donors. Worth noting for this clone: Other DNA sequences in the same sample also yield this CDR3.

The study ran its PCR with 60 Vbeta and 13 Jbeta primers. As originally analysed: The count from a later analysis was about 80 million unique TCR beta chains, some 9.9 million of them shared. Method: immunoSEQ multiplex PCR; TCRdb's copy keeps in-frame clones and lacks some. From that table come the V and J calls and clone size; the DNA was used to work out D and trimming. The profile shows about 100,000 clones, 65% to 75% of them singletons. The germline gives CDR1 MNHEY, CDR2 SVGAGI. The CDR3 spans 14 residues. Trimming left V 8 bases short and J 1 base short, with 14 bases between. The rearrangement links TRBV6-5 to TRBJ2-5; D is perhaps TRBD1 (7 bases). Sequencing used PBMCs. The sequence derives from a woman aged 18-29 years in good health and CMV-seropositive. The CDR3 coding sequence is TGTGCCAGCCGCCAGGGGGGATCCCAAGAGACCCAGTACTTC. This gives the protein CASRQGGSQETQYF.